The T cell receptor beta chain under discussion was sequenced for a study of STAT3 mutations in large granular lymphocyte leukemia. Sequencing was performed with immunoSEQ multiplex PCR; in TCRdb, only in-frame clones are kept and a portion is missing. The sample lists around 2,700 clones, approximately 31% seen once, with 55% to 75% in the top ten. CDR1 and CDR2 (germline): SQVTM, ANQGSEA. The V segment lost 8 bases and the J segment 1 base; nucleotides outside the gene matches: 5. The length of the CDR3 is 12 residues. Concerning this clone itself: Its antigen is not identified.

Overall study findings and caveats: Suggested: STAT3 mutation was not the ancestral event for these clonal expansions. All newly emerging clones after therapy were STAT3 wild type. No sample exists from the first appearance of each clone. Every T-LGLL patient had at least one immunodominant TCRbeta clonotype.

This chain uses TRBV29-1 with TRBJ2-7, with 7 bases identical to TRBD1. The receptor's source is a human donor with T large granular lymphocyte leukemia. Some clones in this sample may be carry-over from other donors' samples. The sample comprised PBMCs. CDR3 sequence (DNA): TGCAGCTCAAGGGGACAGTCCTACGAGCAGTACTTC. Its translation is CSSRGQSYEQYF.